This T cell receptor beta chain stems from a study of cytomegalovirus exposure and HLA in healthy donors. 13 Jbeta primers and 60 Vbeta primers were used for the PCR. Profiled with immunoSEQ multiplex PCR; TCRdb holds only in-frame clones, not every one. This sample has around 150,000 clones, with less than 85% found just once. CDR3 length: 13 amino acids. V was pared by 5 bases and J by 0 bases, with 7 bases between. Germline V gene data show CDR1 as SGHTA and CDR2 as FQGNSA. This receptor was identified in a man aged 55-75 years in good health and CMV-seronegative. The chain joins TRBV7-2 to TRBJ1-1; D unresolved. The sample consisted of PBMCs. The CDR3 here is CASSPLMNTEAFF. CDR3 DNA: TGTGCCAGCAGCCCACTGATGAACACTGAAGCTTTCTTT.